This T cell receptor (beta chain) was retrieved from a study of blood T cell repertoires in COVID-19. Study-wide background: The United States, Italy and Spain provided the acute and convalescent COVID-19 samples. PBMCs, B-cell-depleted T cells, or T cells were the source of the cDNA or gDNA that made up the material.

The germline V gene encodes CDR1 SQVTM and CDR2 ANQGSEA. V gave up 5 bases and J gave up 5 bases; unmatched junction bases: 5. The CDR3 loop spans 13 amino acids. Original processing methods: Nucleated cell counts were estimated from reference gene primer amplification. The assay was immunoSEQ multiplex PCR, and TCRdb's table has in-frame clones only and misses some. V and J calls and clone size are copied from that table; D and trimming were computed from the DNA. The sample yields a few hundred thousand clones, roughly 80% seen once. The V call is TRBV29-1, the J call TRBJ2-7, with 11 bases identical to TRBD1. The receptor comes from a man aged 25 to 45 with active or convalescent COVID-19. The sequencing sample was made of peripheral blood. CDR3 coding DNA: TGCAGCGTTATCGGGACAGGGGGGCACGAGCAGTACTTC. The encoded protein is CSVIGTGGHEQYF.